The source of this TCR beta chain is a study of blood T cell repertoires in COVID-19. Study details: Acute and convalescent COVID-19 samples came from the United States, Italy and Spain. T cells, B-cell-depleted T cells, or PBMCs supplied cDNA or gDNA.

Each participant's cohort was designated according to participant-reported clinical history. The CDR3 runs 15 residues. Germline lookup yields CDR1 MNHNS and CDR2 SASEGT. The germline V and J ends were trimmed by 0 bases and 6 bases, with 13 bases remaining between them. Data came from immunoSEQ multiplex PCR; TCRdb stores just in-frame clones and leaves some out. The top ten hold over 3.5% of the sample, which has 250,000 or so clones, approximately 90% seen once. Specimen: PBMCs or T cells enriched from blood (not recorded which). V usage is TRBV6-1 and J usage is TRBJ2-3, with a weak D call TRBD2 (6 bases). The TCR originated in a woman aged 30 to 39 with acute COVID-19. The DNA of the CDR3 is TGTGCCAGCAGTGAAGCTAGCGGTGGCAGCGATACGCAGTATTTT. Its translation is CASSEASGGSDTQYF.